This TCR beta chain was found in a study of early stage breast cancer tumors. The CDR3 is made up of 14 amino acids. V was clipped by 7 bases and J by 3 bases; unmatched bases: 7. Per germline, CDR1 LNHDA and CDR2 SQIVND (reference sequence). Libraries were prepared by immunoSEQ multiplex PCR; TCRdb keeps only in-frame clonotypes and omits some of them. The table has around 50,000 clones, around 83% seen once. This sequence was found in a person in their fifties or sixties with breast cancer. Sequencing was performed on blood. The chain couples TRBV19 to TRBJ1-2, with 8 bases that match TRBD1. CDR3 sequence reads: CASMNGQGYYGYTF. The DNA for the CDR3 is TGTGCCAGTATGAACGGACAGGGATACTATGGCTACACCTTC.